This T cell receptor beta chain was recovered during a study of post-analysis software for immune sequencing data. Study information: Clinical courses comprised relapsing-remitting, secondary progressive and progressive-relapsing multiple sclerosis.

Worth noting for this clonotype: Its antigen is as yet unknown.

Findings of the study overall: Compared with controls, patients had more of 4 to 6 TRBV segments, including TRBV5-6, TRBV5-1 and TRBV20-1.

There are 13 residues in the CDR3. Germline values: CDR1 SNHLY, CDR2 FYNNEI. The germline V and J ends were trimmed by 4 bases and 5 bases, with 8 bases remaining between them. TCR beta libraries were prepared from cDNA with unique molecular identifiers. One entry per CDR3 protein, called by TCRdb with MiXCR from the PCR reads. The sample lists approximately 260,000 distinct CDR3 sequences; 30% to 45% were seen once. The chain employs TRBV2 and TRBJ2-2; D unresolved. Sequences were obtained from blood. The sequence was obtained from a girl aged 5 to 17 with multiple sclerosis. In DNA form, the CDR3 reads TGTGCCAGCAGTGTGTCGGCAACCGGGGAGCTGTTTTTT. This encodes CASSVSATGELFF.